This T cell receptor beta chain was captured in a study of T cell responses to AZD1222 COVID-19 vaccine. Sequenced by immunoSEQ multiplex PCR; TCRdb stores in-frame clones only, minus some. The data contain over 120,000 clones, roughly 91% of them singletons. CDR1 is SGHRS, CDR2 YFSETQ, per germline. This CDR3 is 17 amino acids long. Trimming cost V 0 bases and J 5 bases, with 20 bases left between them. The sample consisted of peripheral blood, taken on day 0 of AZD1222 vaccination. This TCR came from an adult in good health. The chain links TRBV5-1 to TRBJ1-2; D is ambiguous. The CDR3 is CASSLARDRQPDYGYTF. The DNA of the CDR3 is TGCGCCAGCAGCTTGGCCCGGGATAGACAACCGGATTATGGCTACACCTTC.